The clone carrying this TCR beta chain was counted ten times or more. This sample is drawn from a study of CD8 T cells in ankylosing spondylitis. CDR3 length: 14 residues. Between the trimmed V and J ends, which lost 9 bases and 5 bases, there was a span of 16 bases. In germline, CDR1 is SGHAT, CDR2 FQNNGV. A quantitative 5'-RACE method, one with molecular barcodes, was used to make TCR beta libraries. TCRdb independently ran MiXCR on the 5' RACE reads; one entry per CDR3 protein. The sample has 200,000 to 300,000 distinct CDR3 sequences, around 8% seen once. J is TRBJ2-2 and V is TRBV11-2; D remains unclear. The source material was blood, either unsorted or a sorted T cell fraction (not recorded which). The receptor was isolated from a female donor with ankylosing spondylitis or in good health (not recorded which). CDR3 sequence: CASSTRPLTGELFF. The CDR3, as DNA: TGTGCCAGTTCCACTCGTCCCTTAACCGGGGAGCTGTTTTTT.